This TCR beta chain was documented in a study of blood T cell repertoires in COVID-19. Cohorts were based on clinical histories the participants reported. Some clones are missing from TCRdb's copy, which holds only in-frame ones; the method was immunoSEQ multiplex PCR. The data contain around 200,000 clones, roughly nine tenths of them singletons. The sample consisted of PBMCs or T cells enriched from blood (not recorded which). The origin of this receptor is a woman aged 40 to 50 with acute COVID-19.

The CDR3 is CSVEDTQTGANEKLFF. In nucleotides, the CDR3 is TGCAGCGTTGAAGATACTCAGACAGGGGCTAATGAAAAACTGTTTTTT. The V and J genes are TRBV29-1 and TRBJ1-4, with 8 positions matching TRBD1. V was clipped by 0 bases and J by 3 bases; unmatched bases: 6. This CDR3 region has 16 residues. CDR1 is SQVTM, CDR2 ANQGSEA, per germline.